These T cell receptor beta chains were read from a single sample in a study of blood T cell repertoires in COVID-19. Only in-frame clones appear in the TCRdb table, and some are missing; sequencing was by immunoSEQ multiplex PCR. The table lists fewer than 350,000 clones, less than 85% of them singletons. Source material: PBMCs or T cells enriched from blood (not recorded which). The receptor set was obtained from a woman aged 30 to 39 who had been exposed to COVID-19. Each CDR3 is given without its conserved first and last residue.

j_call,v_call,cdr3_aa
TRBJ1-2,TRBV5-8,ASSLFEGQGAGYT
TRBJ2-1,TRBV9,ASAGGNTNNEQF
TRBJ1-1,TRBV6-6,ASSLTGGTEAF
TRBJ2-1,TRBV7-6,ASSLLGPTSSYNEQF
TRBJ2-5,TRBV27,ASRKRGGAETQY
TRBJ1-3,TRBV18,ASSPSGVRNTIY
TRBJ2-7,TRBV11-2,ASSSGLGLAYEQY
TRBJ1-2,TRBV25-1,ASSGLYGYT
TRBJ2-5,TRBV11-2,ASSKGPPPQTQY
TRBJ1-2,TRBV6-5,ASSYSGQSHGYT